Sequencing of this TCR beta chain was carried out in a study of OX40 agonist ivuxolimab in advanced cancers. In the study overall: Males comprised around 78% of the group, whose mean age was approximately 60 years (range roughly 20 to 90).

CDR3 length equals 16 residues. Germline CDR1 is SGHNT and CDR2 is YENEEA. Trimming cost V 9 bases and J 4 bases; bases outside gene matches: 16. Profiling relied on immunoSEQ multiplex PCR, and the TCRdb table lists in-frame clones only, not all of them. The sample consists of 45,000 to 55,000 clones, 94% of them appearing once. This rearrangement joins TRBV11-3 to TRBJ2-5; TRBD2 matches 8 bases. The TCR sequence derives from an adult with an advanced solid tumor such as melanoma, head and neck, liver or kidney cancer. This specimen consisted of CD4+ or CD8+ T cells sorted from blood, obtained in a trial of the OX40 agonist ivuxolimab. CDR3 nucleotides: TGTGCCAGTGGAACGGGGGCAGCGGGAGTTTCAGAGACCCAGTACTTC. It is translated as CASGTGAAGVSETQYF.